The 32 T cell receptor beta chains given below trace back to one sample, sequenced in a study of T cell changes during pregnancy in multiple sclerosis. Data came from immunoSEQ multiplex PCR; TCRdb stores just in-frame clones and leaves some out. Of 95,000 to 100,000 clones detected, 91% appear once; the ten largest clones hold about 3.4%. The material was peripheral blood, obtained in the second trimester of pregnancy. All receptors come from a female donor with multiple sclerosis, enrolled in a pregnancy study.

The chain has TRBV27 and TRBJ1-1, with a tentative D call TRBD1 (5 bases). Germline V CDR1 and CDR2: MNHEY, SMNVEV (reference sequence). V lost 0 bases to trimming and J lost 4 bases, with 12 bases between them. The length of the CDR3 is 15 residues. CDR3 sequence reads: CASSLSPGLSTEAFF. The CDR3, as DNA: TGTGCCAGCAGTTTATCGCCGGGACTGTCCACTGAAGCTTTCTTT.

The chain is built from TRBV28 and TRBJ1-1; the D is unclear. The germline V and J ends were trimmed by 1 base and 0 bases, with 9 bases remaining between them. Germline V gives CDR1 MDHEN, CDR2 SYDVKM. The CDR3 covers 15 residues. CDR3 in DNA: TGTGCCAGCAGTTTATATGGAGGTCTGAACACTGAAGCTTTCTTT. Translated: CASSLYGGLNTEAFF.

The chain recombines TRBV5-8 with TRBJ1-2, with a tentative D call TRBD1 (5 bases). Trimming removed 1 base at V and 5 bases at J, with 21 bases between. The CDR3 consists of 17 residues. Germline V lookup: CDR1 SGHTS, CDR2 YDEGEE. The CDR3 DNA is TGTGCCAGCAGCTTGCGGGGGAACCCCTCTGTTGGGTATGGCTACACCTTC. It specifies CASSLRGNPSVGYGYTF.

This chain joins TRBV10-3 and TRBJ2-6; 10 bases are shared with TRBD1. This CDR3 spans 18 amino acids. V lost 6 bases, J lost 2 bases, and 10 bases stayed unmatched. CDR1 and CDR2 (germline): ENHRY, SYGVKD. The CDR3 sequence is CAIREPGTGEAGANVLTF. In DNA form, the CDR3 reads TGTGCCATCAGGGAACCCGGGACAGGGGAAGCTGGGGCCAACGTCCTGACTTTC.

J is TRBJ2-1 and V is TRBV14; D call uncertain. The ends were cut back, 3 bases at V and 8 bases at J, with 11 bases in the middle. CDR3 length: 13 residues. CDR1 and CDR2 from the germline V gene are SGHDN and FVKESK. In DNA, the CDR3 is TGTGCCAGCAGCCAGCGAGGATGGGATGAGCAGTTCTTC. Protein: CASSQRGWDEQFF.

The genes are TRBV10-3 and TRBJ2-7; D uncertain. The CDR3 loop spans 13 amino acids. CDR1 and CDR2 (germline): ENHRY, SYGVKD. V was trimmed by 10 bases and J by 2 bases, leaving 15 bases between them. As DNA, the CDR3 is TGTGCCACTAGAGAGCTCCTGACCTACGAGCAGTACTTC. As protein: CATRELLTYEQYF.

The rearrangement links TRBV10-3 to TRBJ2-3; 11 bases match TRBD2. The junction had 9 bases not matched to a gene; V was cut back by 6 bases and J by 4 bases. The CDR3 loop spans 16 amino acids. The germline gives CDR1 ENHRY, CDR2 SYGVKD. The CDR3 spells CAISGILAGASDTQYF. The CDR3 region has the DNA TGTGCCATCAGCGGGATACTAGCGGGGGCTTCAGATACGCAGTATTTT.

The CDR3 DNA sequence: TGTGCCAGCGCCAAGGCGGTCATGAACACTGAAGCTTTCTTT. Translating gives CASAKAVMNTEAFF. The rearrangement links TRBV28 to TRBJ1-1; no definite D call. The CDR3 runs 14 residues. The germline V gene encodes CDR1 MDHEN and CDR2 SYDVKM. V was shortened by 8 bases and J by 0 bases, with 13 bases between the two germline ends.

The CDR3 bases are TGTGCCAGCAGTTGGGGACTAGCGGGAACAGATACGCAGTATTTT. It encodes CASSWGLAGTDTQYF. V usage is TRBV28 and J usage is TRBJ2-3, with 13 bases that match TRBD2. Unmatched junction bases numbered 1, after V lost 4 bases and J lost 3 bases. The CDR3 length is 15 residues. Germline V CDR1 and CDR2: MDHEN, SYDVKM. The full variable domain, in which reference TRBV28 and TRBJ2-3 provide the parts outside the CDR3, is DVKVTQSSRYLVKRTGEKVFLECVQDMDHENMFWYRQDPGLGLRLIYFSYDVKMKEKGDIPEGYSVSREKKERFSLILESASTNQTSMYLCASSWGLAGTDTQYFGPGTRLTVL.

The chain couples TRBV6-6 to TRBJ2-2, with D unresolved. This CDR3 is built from 12 residues. V was cut by 3 bases and J by 5 bases, with 4 bases left in between. Germline V lookup: CDR1 MNHNY, CDR2 SVGAGI (reference sequence). The chain's CDR3 is CASSYYTGELFF. CDR3 in DNA: TGTGCCAGCAGTTATTATACCGGGGAGCTGTTTTTT.

The chain couples TRBV2 to TRBJ1-3; D may be TRBD1 (5 bases). The V gene lost 10 bases and the J gene lost 2 bases, with 24 bases spanning the gap. Germline CDR1 is SNHLY and CDR2 is FYNNEI. The CDR3 consists of 17 residues. In DNA form, the CDR3 reads TGTGCCATCTCCAACCCCGCGTTCAGGGATCCTGGAAACACCATATATTTT. Encoded protein: CAISNPAFRDPGNTIYF.

This rearrangement joins TRBV4-2 to TRBJ2-3; TRBD2 matches 12 bases. The germline V gene has CDR1 LGHNA and CDR2 YNFKEQ. CDR3 size: 16 residues. With 4 bases clipped from V and 3 bases from J, the junction kept 5 bases outside the gene matches. The CDR3 sequence: CASSRGLAGRTDTQYF. CDR3 DNA: TGTGCCAGCAGCCGAGGACTAGCGGGACGGACAGATACGCAGTATTTT.

The chain employs TRBV29-1 and TRBJ1-1; D not certain. This CDR3 comprises 11 residues. The germline V gene encodes CDR1 SQVTM and CDR2 ANQGSEA. The ends were cut back, 8 bases at V and 2 bases at J, with 9 bases in the middle. CDR3 in amino acids: CSFLFNTEAFF. Written as DNA, the CDR3 is TGCAGCTTCCTCTTTAACACTGAAGCTTTCTTT.

V gene TRBV28 combines with J gene TRBJ1-1, with 8 positions matching TRBD1. V was clipped by 7 bases and J by 1 base; unmatched bases: 8. CDR1 and CDR2 from the germline V gene are MDHEN and SYDVKM. The CDR3 is 15 residues long. The CDR3 loop reads CASIAGGTGNTEAFF. The CDR3 region has the DNA TGTGCCAGCATCGCGGGCGGGACAGGGAACACTGAAGCTTTCTTT. Full variable domain (remainder filled in from reference TRBV28 and TRBJ1-1): DVKVTQSSRYLVKRTGEKVFLECVQDMDHENMFWYRQDPGLGLRLIYFSYDVKMKEKGDIPEGYSVSREKKERFSLILESASTNQTSMYLCASIAGGTGNTEAFFGQGTRLTVV.

Written as DNA, the CDR3 is TGTGCTAGTGGTTTGATGAGTTGGGGGCCTTCCGCAGATACGCAGTATTTT. This codes for CASGLMSWGPSADTQYF. The chain carries TRBV12-5 and TRBJ2-3; perhaps TRBD1 as D (6 bases). CDR3 size: 17 residues. Germline V gives CDR1 LGHNT, CDR2 FRNRAP. Trimming left V 2 bases short and J 4 bases short, with 19 bases between.

The chain employs TRBV30 and TRBJ1-6; D is undetermined. This CDR3 is built from 14 residues. With 0 bases removed from V and 7 bases from J, the gap between germline ends came to 10 bases. Germline lookup yields CDR1 GTSNPN and CDR2 SVGIG (reference sequence). The CDR3 sequence: CAWSVRGRNSPLHF. The CDR3 nucleotides are TGTGCCTGGAGTGTGCGAGGGAGGAATTCACCCCTCCACTTT.

This clone has just one count. The chain carries TRBV27 and TRBJ2-4; 9 nucleotides agree with TRBD1. J was trimmed by 1 base and V by 5 bases; bases with no gene match: 6. This CDR3 region has 16 residues. Germline values: CDR1 MNHEY, CDR2 SMNVEV (reference sequence). In DNA form, the CDR3 reads TGTGCCAGCAGTGGCGGACAGGGGAAGGCCAAAAACATTCAGTACTTC. Encoded protein: CASSGGQGKAKNIQYF.

The genes are TRBV15 and TRBJ2-1, with TRBD2 matching over 7 bases. This CDR3 has 14 residues. In germline, CDR1 is LNHNV, CDR2 YYDKDF (reference sequence). With 5 bases clipped from V and 5 bases from J, the junction kept 6 bases outside the gene matches. For the CDR3, the DNA is TGTGCCACCAGCCGCCGGGGGGTCAACAATGAGCAGTTCTTC. Encoded protein: CATSRRGVNNEQFF.

The chain is built from TRBV7-2 and TRBJ2-5; D call uncertain. The V gene lost 3 bases and the J gene lost 0 bases, with 5 bases spanning the gap. Germline V gene lookup returns CDR1 SGHTA and CDR2 FQGNSA. The CDR3 length is 13 residues. The CDR3 DNA reads as TGTGCCAGCAGCTTGGGCTACCAAGAGACCCAGTACTTC. Protein product: CASSLGYQETQYF.

The rearrangement joins TRBV7-8 to TRBJ2-7, with 14 bases matching TRBD2. The CDR3 is 17 amino acids. Germline V gene lookup returns CDR1 SGHVS and CDR2 FQNEAQ. V lost 1 base, J lost 1 base, and 3 bases stayed unmatched. The CDR3 DNA reads TGTGCCAGCAGCTTAGGAGGACTAGCGGGAGGATCCTACGAGCAGTACTTC. Its protein is CASSLGGLAGGSYEQYF.

This sequence joins TRBV5-1 and TRBJ2-5; a weak D match, TRBD2 (6 bases). Looked up from germline, CDR1 is SGHRS and CDR2 is YFSETQ. This CDR3 has 14 amino acids. V was cut by 7 bases and J by 2 bases, with 15 bases left in between. DNA for the CDR3: TGCGCCAGCCACCGATGGGCGGGACAAGAGACCCAGTACTTC. Residues: CASHRWAGQETQYF.

The chain is built from TRBV18 and TRBJ2-3; 9 nucleotides agree with TRBD2. The CDR3 covers 16 residues. Germline loops: CDR1 KGHSH, CDR2 LQKENI. J lost 2 bases, V lost 1 base, and 4 bases had no gene match. As DNA, the CDR3 is TGTGCCAGCTCACCACTTGCTAGCGGGATCACAGATACGCAGTATTTT. As protein: CASSPLASGITDTQYF.

In the case of this clone: Other DNA sequences in this specimen translate into the identical CDR3. The rearrangement links TRBV5-1 to TRBJ2-1, with 13 bases fitting TRBD2. The length of the CDR3 is 15 residues. Germline-derived CDR1 and CDR2 are SGHRS and YFSETQ. V was clipped by 0 bases and J by 6 bases; unmatched bases: 0. CDR3 sequence reads: CASSLGTSGSNEQFF. DNA for the CDR3: TGCGCCAGCAGCTTGGGGACTAGCGGGAGCAATGAGCAGTTCTTC.

V is TRBV5-1 and J is TRBJ2-7; D is perhaps TRBD1 (5 bases). Germline V gene lookup returns CDR1 SGHRS and CDR2 YFSETQ. This CDR3 comprises 13 residues. Trimming removed 1 base from V and 5 bases from J, with 10 bases in between. CDR3 region: CASSLRGNHEQYF. As DNA, the CDR3 is TGCGCCAGCAGCTTGAGGGGAAACCACGAGCAGTACTTC.

This clone was seen a handful of times. This chain links TRBV7-9 with TRBJ2-1, with D perhaps matching TRBD2 (6 bases). CDR1 is SEHNR and CDR2 is FQNEAQ in the germline V gene (reference sequence). CDR3 size: 13 residues. Trimming cost V 7 bases and J 0 bases, with 7 bases left between them. The CDR3, as DNA: TGTGCCAGCAAGGAGGGCTCCTACAATGAGCAGTTCTTC. Translating gives CASKEGSYNEQFF.

The J gene is TRBJ2-5, the V gene TRBV29-1; D unresolved. V was pared by 5 bases and J by 5 bases, with 12 bases between. This CDR3 contains 12 residues. Looked up from germline, CDR1 is SQVTM and CDR2 is ANQGSEA. CDR3: CSVRVFGETQYF. The CDR3, as DNA: TGCAGCGTTCGCGTGTTCGGTGAGACCCAGTACTTC.

This chain connects TRBV7-9 to TRBJ2-2, with 8 bases fitting TRBD2. Germline CDR1 is SEHNR and CDR2 is FQNEAQ (reference sequence). V trimming: 7 bases; J trimming: 1 base; junction bases outside the gene matches: 11. The CDR3 consists of 17 residues. The CDR3 nucleotides are TGTGCCAGCACCAAAGCGGGGGTAACGGGGAACACCGGGGAGCTGTTTTTT. Its protein is CASTKAGVTGNTGELFF.

The rearrangement joins TRBV27 to TRBJ2-1, with TRBD2 identical over 10 bases. Per germline, CDR1 MNHEY and CDR2 SMNVEV (reference sequence). The CDR3 has 16 amino acids. V lost 4 bases and J lost 1; bases outside the gene matches: 4. The CDR3 DNA reads as TGTGCCAGCAGTTCCCCGGGACTAGCGTCCTACAATGAGCAGTTCTTC. This translates into CASSSPGLASYNEQFF.

This clone was seen only once. The chain recombines TRBV28 with TRBJ2-1; D is uncertain. Germline loops: CDR1 MDHEN, CDR2 SYDVKM. V lost 10 bases, J lost 4 bases, and 5 bases lay in between. The length of the CDR3 is 10 residues. The CDR3 sequence is CATKYNEQFF. The CDR3 DNA follows: TGTGCCACCAAATACAATGAGCAGTTCTTC.

The chain couples TRBV28 to TRBJ1-2, with 7 nucleotides matching TRBD1. Germline V CDR1 and CDR2: MDHEN, SYDVKM. The length of the CDR3 is 16 residues. V dropped 3 bases and J dropped 5; count of bases not matched to a gene: 12. CDR3 protein: CASSFSEGAFRYGYTF. The CDR3 region has the DNA TGTGCCAGCAGTTTTAGTGAGGGGGCCTTTAGATATGGCTACACCTTC.

The rearrangement uses TRBV7-9 and TRBJ2-5; TRBD1 agrees at 8 bases. The CDR3 is made up of 13 amino acids. Trimming cost V 8 bases and J 5 bases; bases outside gene matches: 7. Germline assignment: CDR1 SEHNR and CDR2 FQNEAQ (reference sequence). CDR3 sequence (DNA): TGTGCCAGCCCGAGGGGACAGGAGGAGACCCAGTACTTC. Protein sequence: CASPRGQEETQYF.

The chain has TRBV27 and TRBJ2-7; 11 positions match TRBD1. Trimming cost V 0 bases and J 3 bases; bases outside gene matches: 1. This CDR3 spans 15 amino acids. Germline CDR1 is MNHEY and CDR2 is SMNVEV (reference sequence). The CDR3 protein is CASSLSGTGGYEQYF. The DNA of the CDR3 is TGTGCCAGCAGTTTATCAGGGACAGGGGGCTACGAGCAGTACTTC.